This TCR beta chain derives from a study of technical replicates of blood from a handful of donors. There are 16 residues in the CDR3. Germline lookup yields CDR1 MNHNY and CDR2 SVGAGI (reference sequence). Between the trimmed V and J ends, which lost 4 bases and 0 bases, there was a span of 10 bases. Profiled with immunoSEQ multiplex PCR; TCRdb holds only in-frame clones, not every one. The sample lists roughly 72,000 clones; approximately 96% were seen once. The TCR originated in a human donor in good health. Material for sequencing was T cells isolated from PBMCs. The genes are TRBV6-6 and TRBJ2-6; D is possibly TRBD1 (5 bases). The CDR3 here is CASSWGPSSGANVLTF. The CDR3, as DNA: TGTGCCAGCAGTTGGGGCCCAAGCTCTGGGGCCAACGTCCTGACTTTC.